A selection of T cell receptor beta chains follows, all from one sample in a study of T cell responses to AZD1222 COVID-19 vaccine. Data came from immunoSEQ multiplex PCR; TCRdb stores just in-frame clones and leaves some out. Of 90,000 to 95,000 clones listed, approximately 90% are singletons. The sample was peripheral blood, taken on day 0 of AZD1222 vaccination. The receptors were sampled from an adult in good health. CDR3s include the opening cysteine and the closing phenylalanine or tryptophan. A D gene is named only where the DNA matches it firmly.

D: -
V: TRBV15
J: TRBJ2-1
DNA: TGTGCCACCAGCAGAGGGCTGGGGGATGAGCAGTTCTTC
CDR3: CATSRGLGDEQFF

D: TRBD1
V: TRBV6-1
J: TRBJ1-2
DNA: TGTGCCAGCAGTGAACTCGGGACAGGGTTCTCTGGCTACACCTTC
CDR3: CASSELGTGFSGYTF

D: TRBD1
V: TRBV27
J: TRBJ2-7
DNA: TGTGCCAGCGCTCAGGGGTGGGGGACAGGGGGTTATGAGCAGTACTTC
CDR3: CASAQGWGTGGYEQYF

D: -
V: TRBV7-9
J: TRBJ1-5
DNA: TGTGCCAGCAGCTTTAGGGGTGGGTCCAGCAATCAGCCCCAGCATTTT
CDR3: CASSFRGGSSNQPQHF

D: TRBD1
V: TRBV11-2
J: TRBJ1-1
DNA: TGTGCCAGCAGCTTAGGTCGGGACAGGGCAGAAGCTTTCTTT
CDR3: CASSLGRDRAEAFF

D: -
V: TRBV6-5
J: TRBJ1-5
DNA: TGTGCCAGCAGTCTACAGGGAACCAGCAATCAGCCCCAGCATTTT
CDR3: CASSLQGTSNQPQHF

D: TRBD1
V: TRBV19
J: TRBJ1-6
DNA: TGTGCCAGCAGCACAGGGGCAGGTTCACCCCTCCACTTT
CDR3: CASSTGAGSPLHF

D: TRBD1
V: TRBV11-2
J: TRBJ1-4
DNA: TGTGCCAGCAGCTCGGGACAGGGCCATGAAAAACTGTTTTTT
CDR3: CASSSGQGHEKLFF

D: -
V: TRBV14
J: TRBJ2-3
DNA: TGTGCCAGCAGCCATTTTCGGGATACGCAGTATTTT
CDR3: CASSHFRDTQYF

D: -
V: TRBV4-3
J: TRBJ1-2
DNA: TGCGCCAGCGGGCGGGAATGGGGTTCTGGCTACACCTTC
CDR3: CASGREWGSGYTF

D: -
V: TRBV28
J: TRBJ1-1
DNA: TGTGCCAGCAGCCTTCCCACAGGGCACCTGAACACTGAAGCTTTCTTT
CDR3: CASSLPTGHLNTEAFF

D: -
V: TRBV10-3
J: TRBJ1-6
DNA: TGTGCCATCAGTGAGTCGAAAGGGGGCTCCTATAATTCACCCCTCCACTTT
CDR3: CAISESKGGSYNSPLHF

D: TRBD1
V: TRBV4-2
J: TRBJ2-5
DNA: TGTGCCAGCAGCCACGGGACAGGGCAAGAGACCCAGTACTTC
CDR3: CASSHGTGQETQYF

D: -
V: TRBV29-1
J: TRBJ1-1
DNA: TGCAGCGTTGCAGTAAGCTCAGGGCCTACTGAAGCTTTCTTT
CDR3: CSVAVSSGPTEAFF

D: -
V: TRBV2
J: TRBJ2-5
DNA: TGTGCCATTCGACGAGGACAAGAGACCCAGTACTTC
CDR3: CAIRRGQETQYF

D: TRBD1
V: TRBV7-2
J: TRBJ1-2
DNA: TGTGCCAGCAGCTTTTTGGCACAGGGGAACTATGGCTACACCTTC
CDR3: CASSFLAQGNYGYTF

D: TRBD1
V: TRBV6-2/TRBV6-3
J: TRBJ2-1
DNA: TGTGCCAGCAGTCACCCCGACAGGGGGGAATACAATGAGCAGTTCTTC
CDR3: CASSHPDRGEYNEQFF

D: -
V: TRBV6-6
J: TRBJ2-7
DNA: TGTGCCAGCAGTTACTCCCAGTCAGGTCCCTACGAGCAGTACTTC
CDR3: CASSYSQSGPYEQYF

D: TRBD1
V: TRBV14
J: TRBJ1-2
DNA: TGTGCCAGCAGCCGCTCCGGGACAGGGGGGATCTACACCTTC
CDR3: CASSRSGTGGIYTF

D: -
V: TRBV11-1
J: TRBJ2-5
DNA: TGTGCCAGCAGCCGCGCGGAGACCCAGTACTTC
CDR3: CASSRAETQYF

D: -
V: TRBV9
J: TRBJ1-4
DNA: TGTGCCAGCAGCGTAGGGGGGGCAACTAATGAAAAACTGTTTTTT
CDR3: CASSVGGATNEKLFF